This TCR beta chain was recovered during a study of OX40 agonist ivuxolimab in advanced cancers. Study-wide context: It was ivuxolimab, an agonistic anti-OX40 (CD134) antibody, that patients were treated with. Among those enrolled, mean age was about 63 years (range about 23 to 90) and roughly 84% were male. Prior anti-PD-1, anti-PD-L1 or anti-CTLA-4 therapy was allowed; more than 30% had some.

Germline V gene sequence: CDR1 GTSNPN, CDR2 SVGIG (reference sequence). The CDR3 runs to 11 residues. The assay was immunoSEQ multiplex PCR, and TCRdb's table has in-frame clones only and misses some. The table includes about 43,000 clones, roughly 86% detected once. General study results and limits: The average count of expanded clones was higher among CD8+ T cells than among CD4+.

The table lists this clone with a count of one. Its antigen is still unknown. The TCR sequence derives from an adult with an advanced solid tumor such as melanoma, head and neck, liver or kidney cancer. Specimen: CD4+ or CD8+ T cells sorted from blood, collected in a trial of the OX40 agonist ivuxolimab. V and J are TRBV30 and TRBJ2-7, with D possibly TRBD2 on 5 matching bases. This chain's CDR3 is CGVGVGSEQYF. The CDR3 DNA reads as TGTGGTGTGGGAGTGGGGAGCGAGCAGTACTTC.